A selection of T cell receptor beta chains follows, all from one sample in a study of shared clonotypes between healthy human individuals. This table comes from immunoSEQ multiplex PCR, and its TCRdb copy is limited to in-frame clones, with some not included. The sample lists over a million clones, roughly 95% occurring once. Sequencing input: naive CD4+ T cells sorted from blood. The receptors derive from a man aged 25 to 45 in good health. Each CDR3 is given with its conserved first and last residue. Fields, in order: J gene, V gene, D gene, clone size, CDR3 protein, CDR3 DNA. The D gene is left open where the match is weak. Some rows have no size entry. The others give once, few or many, or a class for an expanded clone.

>TRBJ2-1|TRBV15|NA|NA
CATSKDTGRSYNEQFF
TGTGCCACCAGCAAAGACACAGGCCGCTCCTACAATGAGCAGTTCTTC
>TRBJ2-7|TRBV19|TRBD1|NA
CASSMRQGREQYF
TGTGCCAGTAGTATGCGACAGGGTAGGGAGCAGTACTTC
>TRBJ1-2|TRBV7-9|NA|NA
CASSRANLGTNYGYTF
TGTGCCAGCAGCCGAGCTAATCTGGGAACAAACTATGGCTACACCTTC
>TRBJ1-3|TRBV9|NA|few
CASSVATATSTIYF
TGTGCCAGCAGCGTAGCTACGGCTACTTCCACCATATATTTT
>TRBJ1-4|TRBV5-1|TRBD1|NA
CASSLGQGGEKLFF
TGCGCCAGCAGCTTGGGACAGGGCGGTGAAAAACTGTTTTTT
>TRBJ2-5|TRBV7-2|TRBD2|NA
CASSLVLAAQETQYF
TGTGCCAGCAGCTTAGTACTAGCGGCTCAAGAGACCCAGTACTTC
>TRBJ2-7|TRBV27|NA|few
CASSLSMGPSFF
TGTGCCAGCAGTTTATCGATGGGACCCTCCTTCTTC
>TRBJ2-3|TRBV7-9|TRBD2|NA
CASSLAVTSDITDTQYF
TGTGCCAGCAGCTTAGCCGTGACTAGCGACATCACAGATACGCAGTATTTT
>TRBJ1-1|TRBV7-8|TRBD1|NA
CASSLGTENTEAFF
TGTGCCAGCAGCCTGGGGACAGAGAACACTGAAGCTTTCTTT
>TRBJ1-2|TRBV19|TRBD1|NA
CATRAGGHGYAF
TGTGCCACCCGAGCAGGGGGACATGGCTACGCCTTC
>TRBJ2-4|TRBV2|TRBD2|NA
CASRWGLQNIQYF
TGTGCCAGCAGATGGGGACTACAAAACATTCAGTACTTC
>TRBJ2-3|TRBV7-9|NA|NA
CASSLGQAWAYSTDTQYF
TGTGCCAGCAGCTTGGGGCAGGCGTGGGCCTATAGCACAGATACGCAGTATTTT
>TRBJ2-1|TRBV5-4|TRBD2|NA
CASSWSSGSEEQFF
TGTGCCAGCAGCTGGTCTAGCGGGTCGGAGGAGCAGTTCTTC
>TRBJ1-2|TRBV19|NA|NA
CASSPGKNREGNYGYTF
TGTGCCAGTAGCCCCGGAAAAAACAGGGAGGGTAACTATGGCTACACCTTC
>TRBJ1-1|TRBV5-4|TRBD1|NA
CASSLRDRSDTEAFF
TGTGCCAGCAGCCTAAGGGACAGATCGGACACTGAAGCTTTCTTT
>TRBJ2-3|TRBV21-1|NA|NA
CASPGGPTDTQYF
TGTGCCAGCCCCGGGGGACCCACAGATACGCAGTATTTT
>TRBJ2-7|TRBV10-3|TRBD2|NA
CAISDQAGDSGKGQYF
TGTGCCATCAGTGATCAGGCGGGTGATAGCGGGAAGGGGCAGTACTTC
>TRBJ2-1|TRBV14|NA|NA
CARGGERDIDNEQFF
TGTGCCAGGGGCGGGGAGCGGGACATTGACAATGAGCAGTTCTTC
>TRBJ1-1|TRBV7-3|NA|NA
CASSPQGPTEAFF
TGTGCCAGCAGCCCCCAGGGCCCCACTGAAGCTTTCTTT
>TRBJ1-5|TRBV28|TRBD1|once
CASSRSGQGANQPQHF
TGTGCCAGCAGCCGTTCGGGACAGGGGGCGAATCAGCCCCAGCATTTT
>TRBJ2-7|TRBV28|NA|NA
CASRGTSYEQYF
TGTGCCAGCAGGGGAACCTCCTACGAGCAGTACTTC
>TRBJ2-1|TRBV9|TRBD2|NA
CASSVNRGSSYNEQFF
TGTGCCAGCAGCGTAAACCGCGGGAGCTCCTACAATGAGCAGTTCTTC
>TRBJ1-2|TRBV6-1|TRBD1|NA
CASSETTGTYGYTF
TGTGCCAGCAGTGAAACGACAGGGACTTATGGCTACACCTTC
>TRBJ2-5|TRBV7-9|TRBD2|NA
CASRRLAGIQETQYF
TGTGCCAGCAGACGACTAGCGGGGATCCAAGAGACCCAGTACTTC
>TRBJ2-1|TRBV27|NA|NA
CASSTLLQVTYNEQFF
TGTGCCAGCAGTACCCTCCTCCAGGTAACCTACAATGAGCAGTTCTTC
>TRBJ2-7|TRBV7-6|TRBD2|NA
CASSPLPQREAYEQYF
TGTGCCAGCAGCCCGCTCCCCCAGCGGGAGGCCTACGAGCAGTACTTC
>TRBJ1-2|TRBV14|NA|NA
CASSQGDSYGYTF
TGTGCCAGCAGCCAAGGTGACAGCTATGGCTACACCTTC
>TRBJ2-3|TRBV7-9|TRBD1|NA
CASSLGTGVTDTQYF
TGTGCCAGCAGCTTAGGGACAGGGGTCACAGATACGCAGTATTTT
>TRBJ2-6|TRBV5-1|NA|NA
CASSLSFAGANVLTF
TGCGCCAGCAGCTTATCTTTCGCTGGGGCCAACGTCCTGACTTTC
>TRBJ2-7|TRBV18|NA|few
CASSPSSLEQYF
TGTGCCAGCTCACCATCTTCTCTCGAGCAGTACTTC
>TRBJ2-1|TRBV15|NA|NA
CATSSYRDKGNEQFF
TGTGCCACCAGCAGCTACCGGGACAAAGGGAATGAGCAGTTCTTC
>TRBJ2-2|TRBV5-5|NA|NA
CASSPETGKSNTGELFF
TGTGCCAGCAGCCCTGAAACAGGGAAGTCGAACACCGGGGAGCTGTTTTTT
>TRBJ1-3|TRBV9|NA|NA
CASSEGPENGAGAGNTIYF
TGTGCCAGCAGCGAGGGGCCGGAAAACGGAGCAGGTGCTGGAAACACCATATATTTT
>TRBJ2-7|TRBV7-6|NA|NA
CASSSDPLGEQYF
TGTGCCAGCAGCTCGGACCCGTTGGGCGAGCAGTACTTC
>TRBJ2-3|TRBV11-2|NA|NA
CASSLAGAYTQYF
TGTGCCAGCAGCTTAGCGGGAGCTTATACGCAGTATTTT
>TRBJ1-2|TRBV28|NA|NA
CASIKARLNYGYTF
TGTGCCAGCATAAAGGCACGGTTAAACTATGGCTACACCTTC
>TRBJ2-3|TRBV5-1|TRBD2|NA
CASSVAGGPRTDTQYF
TGCGCCAGCAGCGTGGCGGGAGGGCCTCGGACAGATACGCAGTATTTT
>TRBJ2-5|TRBV10-3|NA|NA
CAISEPVGTQYF
TGTGCCATCAGTGAGCCGGTGGGGACCCAGTACTTC
>TRBJ2-5|TRBV28|TRBD1|NA
CASSLGQGGTQYF
TGTGCCAGCAGTTTAGGACAGGGGGGGACCCAGTACTTC